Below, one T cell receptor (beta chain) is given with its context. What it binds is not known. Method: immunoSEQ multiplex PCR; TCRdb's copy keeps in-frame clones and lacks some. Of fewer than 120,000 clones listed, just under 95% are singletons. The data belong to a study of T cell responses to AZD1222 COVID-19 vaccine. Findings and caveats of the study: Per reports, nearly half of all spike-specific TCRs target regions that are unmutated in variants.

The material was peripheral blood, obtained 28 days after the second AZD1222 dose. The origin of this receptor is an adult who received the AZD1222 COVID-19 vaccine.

The CDR3 DNA reads TGTGCCAGCAGCCAAGAAAGGGGGACAGGCAATCAGCCCCAGCATTTT. This gives the protein CASSQERGTGNQPQHF. The rearrangement links TRBV4-2 to TRBJ1-5, with 7 bases matching TRBD1. Germline V gene data show CDR1 as LGHNA and CDR2 as YNFKEQ. Losses at the gene ends were 0 bases for V and 2 bases for J; bases not matched to a gene: 4. The CDR3 has 16 amino acids.